The clone carrying this TCR beta chain has ten or more counts. The data derive from a study of read filtering for tumor transcriptome and immune sequencing. The CDR3 has 16 residues. Per the germline V gene, CDR1 is SGHTA and CDR2 is FQGNSA. The V and J ends lost 5 bases and 8 bases, in that order; junction bases with no gene match: 9. This library used around 400 ng RNA and molecular barcoded adaptors spanning alpha/delta and beta/gamma chains. TCRdb itself ran the reads through MiXCR, one entry per CDR3 protein. The sample contains around 35,000 distinct CDR3 sequences, about an eighth of which appear only once.

The chain is built from TRBV7-2 and TRBJ2-2; 12 bases map to TRBD1. Material: a population of CD138-negative cells sorted from bone marrow. This clonotype originated in a donor over 35 with multiple myeloma. The CDR3 DNA follows: TGTGCCAGCAGCCCCCGGGACAGGGGGCAAACGGGGGAGCTGTTTTTT. Translating gives CASSPRDRGQTGELFF. The complete variable domain, with remaining parts taken from reference TRBV7-2 and TRBJ2-2, reads GAGVSQSPSNKVTEKGKDVELRCDPISGHTALYWYRQSLGQGLEFLIYFQGNSAPDKSGLPSDRFSAERTGGSVSTLTIQRTQQEDSAVYLCASSPRDRGQTGELFFGEGSRLTVL.